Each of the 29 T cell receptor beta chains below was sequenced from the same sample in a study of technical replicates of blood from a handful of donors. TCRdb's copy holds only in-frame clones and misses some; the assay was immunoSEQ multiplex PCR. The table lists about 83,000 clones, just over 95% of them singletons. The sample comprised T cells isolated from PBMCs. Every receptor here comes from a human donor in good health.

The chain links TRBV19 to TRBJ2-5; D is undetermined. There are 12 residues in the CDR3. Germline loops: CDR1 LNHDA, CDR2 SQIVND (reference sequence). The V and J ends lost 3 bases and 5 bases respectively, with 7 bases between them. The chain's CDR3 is CASSITSETQYF. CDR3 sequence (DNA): TGTGCCAGTAGTATCACGAGTGAGACCCAGTACTTC.

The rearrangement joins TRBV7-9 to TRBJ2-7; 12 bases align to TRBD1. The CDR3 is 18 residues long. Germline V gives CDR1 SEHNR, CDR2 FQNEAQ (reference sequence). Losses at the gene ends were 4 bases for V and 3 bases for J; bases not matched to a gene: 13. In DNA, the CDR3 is TGTGCCAGCAGCTCCCGGGACAGGGGGCCCCTAGGATTCTACGAGCAGTACTTC. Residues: CASSSRDRGPLGFYEQYF. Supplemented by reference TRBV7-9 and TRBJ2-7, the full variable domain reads DTGVSQNPRHKITKRGQNVTFRCDPISEHNRLYWYRQTLGQGPEFLTYFQNEAQLEKSRLLSDRFSAERPKGSFSTLEIQRTEQGDSAMYLCASSSRDRGPLGFYEQYFGPGTRLTVT.

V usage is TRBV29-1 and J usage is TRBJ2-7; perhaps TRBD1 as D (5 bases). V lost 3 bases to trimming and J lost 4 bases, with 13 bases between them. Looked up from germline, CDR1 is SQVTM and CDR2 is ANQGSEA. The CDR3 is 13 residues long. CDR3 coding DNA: TGCAGCGTTGAGGGCCCCCAGGGATACGAGCAGTACTTC. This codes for CSVEGPQGYEQYF.

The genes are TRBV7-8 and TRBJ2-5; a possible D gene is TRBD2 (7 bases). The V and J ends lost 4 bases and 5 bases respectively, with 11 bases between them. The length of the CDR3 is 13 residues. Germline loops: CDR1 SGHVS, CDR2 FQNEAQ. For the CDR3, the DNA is TGTGCCAGCAGCTATGAGGGGGGGGAGACCCAGTACTTC. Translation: CASSYEGGETQYF.

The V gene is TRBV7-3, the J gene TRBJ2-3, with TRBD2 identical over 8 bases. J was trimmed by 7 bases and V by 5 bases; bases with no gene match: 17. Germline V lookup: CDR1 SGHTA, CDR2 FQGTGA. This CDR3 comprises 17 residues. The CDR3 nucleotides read TGTGCCAGCAGCCCTCCCCGGGGAGCGGGAGATTCATATACGCAGTATTTT. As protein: CASSPPRGAGDSYTQYF.

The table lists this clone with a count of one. The CDR3 DNA reads as TGTGCCATCAAAGGACAGGGGAGAGAATATGGCTACACCTTC. Its protein is CAIKGQGREYGYTF. The chain recombines TRBV10-3 with TRBJ1-2; 9 bases line up with TRBD1. The CDR3 consists of 14 residues. CDR1 ENHRY and CDR2 SYGVKD come from the germline V gene. J was trimmed by 5 bases and V by 7 bases; bases with no gene match: 8.

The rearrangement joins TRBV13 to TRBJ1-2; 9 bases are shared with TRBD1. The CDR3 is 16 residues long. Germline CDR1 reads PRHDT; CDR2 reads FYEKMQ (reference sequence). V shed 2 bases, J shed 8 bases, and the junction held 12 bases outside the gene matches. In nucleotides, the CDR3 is TGTGCCAGCAGCTTATACGCCGGGACAGGGATCTGGGGCTACACCTTC. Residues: CASSLYAGTGIWGYTF.

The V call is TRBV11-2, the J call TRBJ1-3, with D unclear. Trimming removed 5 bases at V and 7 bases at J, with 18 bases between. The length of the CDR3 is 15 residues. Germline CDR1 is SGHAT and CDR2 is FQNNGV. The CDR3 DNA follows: TGTGCCAGCAGCCCCGGCCCGGGATCGGGGAACACCATATATTTT. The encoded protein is CASSPGPGSGNTIYF.

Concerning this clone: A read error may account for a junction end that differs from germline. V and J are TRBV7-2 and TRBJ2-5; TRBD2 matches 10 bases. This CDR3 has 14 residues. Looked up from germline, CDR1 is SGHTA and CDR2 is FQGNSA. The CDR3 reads CASSLAGVGQTQYF. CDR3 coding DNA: TGTGCCAGCAGCCTAGCGGGAGTCGGGCAGACCCAGTACTTC. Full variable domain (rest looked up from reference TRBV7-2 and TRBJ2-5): GAGVSQSPSNKVTEKGKDVELRCDPISGHTALYWYRQSLGQGLEFLIYFQGNSAPDKSGLPSDRFSAERTGGSVSTLTIQRTQQEDSAVYLCASSLAGVGQTQYFGPGTRLLVL.

The CDR3 DNA sequence: TGTGCCAGCAGCGCCCCCGGGACTAAGAACACCGGGGAGCTGTTTTTT. It yields the protein CASSAPGTKNTGELFF. This sequence joins TRBV7-9 and TRBJ2-2, with 7 positions matching TRBD2. V lost 5 bases and J lost 1; bases outside the gene matches: 7. This CDR3 has 16 residues. Germline V lookup: CDR1 SEHNR, CDR2 FQNEAQ (reference sequence).

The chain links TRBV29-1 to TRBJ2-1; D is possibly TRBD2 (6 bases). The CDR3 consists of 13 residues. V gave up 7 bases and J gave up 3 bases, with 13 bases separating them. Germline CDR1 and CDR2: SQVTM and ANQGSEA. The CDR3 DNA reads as TGCAGCGCCCGGGACTTCGGCTACAATGAGCAGTTCTTC. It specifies CSARDFGYNEQFF.

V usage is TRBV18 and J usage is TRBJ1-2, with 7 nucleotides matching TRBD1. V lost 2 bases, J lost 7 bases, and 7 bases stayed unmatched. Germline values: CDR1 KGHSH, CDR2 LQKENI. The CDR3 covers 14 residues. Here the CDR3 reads CASSPNGRGSGYTF. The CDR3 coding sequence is TGTGCCAGCTCACCAAATGGCAGGGGGTCTGGCTACACCTTC.

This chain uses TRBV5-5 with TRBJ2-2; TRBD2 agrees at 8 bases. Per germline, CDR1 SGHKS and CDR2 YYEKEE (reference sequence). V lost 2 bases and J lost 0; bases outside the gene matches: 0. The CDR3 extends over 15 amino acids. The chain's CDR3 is CASSLAGANTGELFF. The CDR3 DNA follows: TGTGCCAGCAGCTTAGCGGGAGCGAACACCGGGGAGCTGTTTTTT. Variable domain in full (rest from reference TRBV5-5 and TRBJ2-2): DAGVTQSPTHLIKTRGQQVTLRCSPISGHKSVSWYQQVLGQGPQFIFQYYEKEERGRGNFPDRFSARQFPNYSSELNVNALLLGDSALYLCASSLAGANTGELFFGEGSRLTVL.

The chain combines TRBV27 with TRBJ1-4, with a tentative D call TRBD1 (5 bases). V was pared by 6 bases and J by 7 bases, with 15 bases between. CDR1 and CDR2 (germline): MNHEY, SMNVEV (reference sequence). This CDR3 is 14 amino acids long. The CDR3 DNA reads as TGTGCCAGCAGCGTAACCTACGGGGGTGAAAAACTGTTTTTT. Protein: CASSVTYGGEKLFF.

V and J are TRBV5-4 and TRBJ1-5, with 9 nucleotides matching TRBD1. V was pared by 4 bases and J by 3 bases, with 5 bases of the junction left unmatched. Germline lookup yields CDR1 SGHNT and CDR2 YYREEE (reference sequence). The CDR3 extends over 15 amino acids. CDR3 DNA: TGTGCCAGCAGCCCCGGGACAGGGCACAATCAGCCCCAGCATTTT. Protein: CASSPGTGHNQPQHF. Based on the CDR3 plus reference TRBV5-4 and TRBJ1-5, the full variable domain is ETGVTQSPTHLIKTRGQQVTLRCSSQSGHNTVSWYQQALGQGPQFIFQYYREEENGRGNFPPRFSGLQFPNYSSELNVNALELDDSALYLCASSPGTGHNQPQHFGDGTRLSIL.

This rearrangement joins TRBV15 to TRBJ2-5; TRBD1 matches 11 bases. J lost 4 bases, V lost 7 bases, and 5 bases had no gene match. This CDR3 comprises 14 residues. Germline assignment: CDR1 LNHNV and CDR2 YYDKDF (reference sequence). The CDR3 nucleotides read TGTGCCACCACCTGGACAGGGGGCGGAGAGACCCAGTACTTC. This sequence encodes CATTWTGGGETQYF.

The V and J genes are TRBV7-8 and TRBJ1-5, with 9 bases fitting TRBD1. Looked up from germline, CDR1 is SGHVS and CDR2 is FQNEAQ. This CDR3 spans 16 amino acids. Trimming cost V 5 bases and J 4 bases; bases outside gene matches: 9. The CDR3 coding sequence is TGTGCCAGCAGCCCACTACCGGACAGGGGAAATCAGCCCCAGCATTTT. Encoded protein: CASSPLPDRGNQPQHF.

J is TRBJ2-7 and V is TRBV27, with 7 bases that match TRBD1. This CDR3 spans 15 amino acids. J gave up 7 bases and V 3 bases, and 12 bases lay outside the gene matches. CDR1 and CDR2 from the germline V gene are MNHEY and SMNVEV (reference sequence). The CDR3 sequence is CASSFTGVTEGEQYF. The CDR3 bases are TGTGCCAGCAGTTTTACAGGGGTTACAGAGGGGGAGCAGTACTTC.

CDR3 in amino acids: CASRLLAGVGNEQFF. The CDR3 DNA follows: TGTGCCAGCAGACTTCTAGCGGGAGTAGGCAATGAGCAGTTCTTC. The rearrangement joins TRBV6-1 to TRBJ2-1, with 10 bases lining up with TRBD2. Germline trimming cut 6 bases from V and 6 bases from J; bases unmatched to any gene: 8. Germline-derived CDR1 and CDR2 are MNHNS and SASEGT. CDR3 length: 15 residues.

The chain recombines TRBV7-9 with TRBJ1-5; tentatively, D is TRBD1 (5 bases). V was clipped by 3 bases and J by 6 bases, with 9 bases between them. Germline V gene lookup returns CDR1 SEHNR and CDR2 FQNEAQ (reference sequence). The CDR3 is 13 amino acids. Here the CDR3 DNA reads TGTGCCAGCAGCTTCGCTCAGGGTCAGCCCCAGCATTTT. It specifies CASSFAQGQPQHF.

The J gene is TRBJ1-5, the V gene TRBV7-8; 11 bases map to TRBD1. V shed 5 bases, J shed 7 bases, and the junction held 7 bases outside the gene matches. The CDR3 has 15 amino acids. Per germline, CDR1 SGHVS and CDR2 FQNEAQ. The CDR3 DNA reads TGTGCCAGCAGCCCAACCGGGACAGGGGGACAGCCCCAGCATTTT. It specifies CASSPTGTGGQPQHF.

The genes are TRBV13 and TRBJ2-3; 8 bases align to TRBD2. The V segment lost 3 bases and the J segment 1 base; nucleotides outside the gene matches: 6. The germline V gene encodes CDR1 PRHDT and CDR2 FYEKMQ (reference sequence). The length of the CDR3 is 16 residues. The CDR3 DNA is TGTGCCAGCAGCTTCGCCGGTAGCGGGGGCACAGATACGCAGTATTTT. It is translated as CASSFAGSGGTDTQYF.

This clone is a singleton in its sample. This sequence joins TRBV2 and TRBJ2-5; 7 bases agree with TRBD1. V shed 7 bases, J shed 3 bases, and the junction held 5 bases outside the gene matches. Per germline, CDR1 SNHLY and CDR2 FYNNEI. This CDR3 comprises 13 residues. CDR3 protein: CASNTGVEETQYF. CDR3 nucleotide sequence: TGTGCCAGCAACACAGGGGTAGAAGAGACCCAGTACTTC.

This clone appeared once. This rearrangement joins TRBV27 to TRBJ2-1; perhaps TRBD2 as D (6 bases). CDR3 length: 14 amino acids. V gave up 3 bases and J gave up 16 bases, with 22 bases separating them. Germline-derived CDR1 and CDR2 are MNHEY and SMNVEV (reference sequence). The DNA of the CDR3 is TGTGCCAGCAGTTTGCTGGGGACCCGGACTAAGGGATTCTTC. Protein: CASSLLGTRTKGFF.

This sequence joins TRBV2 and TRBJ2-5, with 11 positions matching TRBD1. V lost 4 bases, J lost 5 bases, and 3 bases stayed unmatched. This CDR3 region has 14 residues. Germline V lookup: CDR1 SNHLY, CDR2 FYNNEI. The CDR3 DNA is TGTGCCAGCAGTGGGACAGGGGGCCGTGAGACCCAGTACTTC. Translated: CASSGTGGRETQYF.

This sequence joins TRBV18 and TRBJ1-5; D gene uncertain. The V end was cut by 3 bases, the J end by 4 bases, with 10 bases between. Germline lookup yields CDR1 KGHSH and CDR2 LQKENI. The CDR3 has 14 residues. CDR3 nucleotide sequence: TGTGCCAGCTCACCCGGACGGGAAAATCAGCCCCAGCATTTT. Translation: CASSPGRENQPQHF.

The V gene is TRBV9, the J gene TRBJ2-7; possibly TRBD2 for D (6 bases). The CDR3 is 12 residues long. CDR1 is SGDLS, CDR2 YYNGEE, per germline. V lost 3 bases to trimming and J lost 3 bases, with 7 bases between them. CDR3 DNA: TGTGCCAGCAGCGCCGGGAGCTACGAGCAGTACTTC. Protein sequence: CASSAGSYEQYF.

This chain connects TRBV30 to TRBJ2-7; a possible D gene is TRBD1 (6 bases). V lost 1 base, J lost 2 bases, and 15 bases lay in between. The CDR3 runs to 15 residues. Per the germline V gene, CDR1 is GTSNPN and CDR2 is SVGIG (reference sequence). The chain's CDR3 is CAWSAISRGPYEQYF. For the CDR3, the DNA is TGTGCCTGGAGTGCAATCTCCAGGGGCCCCTACGAGCAGTACTTC.

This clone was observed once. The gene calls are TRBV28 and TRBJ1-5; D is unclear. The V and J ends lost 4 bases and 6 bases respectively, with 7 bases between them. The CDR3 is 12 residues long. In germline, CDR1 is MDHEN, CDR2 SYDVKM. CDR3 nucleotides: TGTGCCAGCAGTTACGGGTTTCAGCCCCAGCATTTT. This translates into CASSYGFQPQHF.